Listed here are 10 T cell receptor beta chains from one sample, sequenced in a study of beta chain features in type 1 diabetes. Study-wide points: Shortening of TCRB CDR3s, moderate but significant, appeared in all four CD4+ subsets of Type 1 diabetes patients.

Since all of the isolated RNA was reverse transcribed, expressed TCRB transcripts were what got sequenced. Using immunoSEQ multiplex PCR, the repertoire was profiled, and TCRdb retains in-frame clones only, with some absent. Altogether tens of thousands of clones are present, 50% to 75% being singletons, with the ten largest covering approximately 0.3%. These receptors have no known antigen. The sample was stem cell memory CD4+ T cells from blood. The receptor source for this set is a woman aged 25 to 39 with type 1 diabetes.

The rearrangement links TRBV11-3 to TRBJ2-7; TRBD2 agrees at 8 bases. The CDR3 consists of 14 residues. The germline V gene encodes CDR1 SGHNT and CDR2 YENEEA. V lost 5 bases and J lost 5; bases outside the gene matches: 8. The CDR3 reads CASSPFSSGHEQYF. The CDR3 DNA sequence: TGTGCCAGCAGCCCCTTTTCTAGCGGGCACGAGCAGTACTTC.

The genes are TRBV7-3 and TRBJ2-1; a possible D gene is TRBD1 (7 bases). V was trimmed by 5 bases and J by 9 bases, leaving 20 bases between them. This CDR3 region has 15 residues. Germline V gene data show CDR1 as SGHTA and CDR2 as FQGTGA. Here the CDR3 DNA reads TGTGCCAGCAGCAACCCGGAGGGGGCGAGAGGTGAGCAGTTCTTC. Translation gives CASSNPEGARGEQFF. The whole variable domain, filled in from reference TRBV7-3 and TRBJ2-1, reads GAGVSQTPSNKVTEKGKYVELRCDPISGHTALYWYRQSLGQGPEFLIYFQGTGAADDSGLPNDRFFAVRPEGSVSTLKIQRTERGDSAVYLCASSNPEGARGEQFFGPGTRLTVL.

The rearrangement joins TRBV9 to TRBJ2-1; TRBD2 agrees at 7 bases. V was clipped by 0 bases and J by 5 bases; unmatched bases: 5. In germline, CDR1 is SGDLS, CDR2 YYNGEE. This CDR3 has 15 amino acids. The CDR3, as DNA: TGTGCCAGCAGCGTAGTCGGGACTAACAACAATGAGCAGTTCTTC. This encodes CASSVVGTNNNEQFF.

J is TRBJ2-5 and V is TRBV23-1; the match to TRBD1 covers 7 bases. TRBV23-1 is known as an ORF, though its function is uncertain. The CDR3 is made up of 16 amino acids. V gave up 3 bases and J gave up 1 base; unmatched junction bases: 8. The CDR3 sequence: CASSHRSRDSQETQYF. The CDR3 DNA reads as TGCGCCAGCAGTCACCGGAGCCGGGACAGCCAAGAGACCCAGTACTTC.

This clone showed up just once. The CDR3 DNA is TGTGCCAGCAGTATCACCGGGCGGGAGGGCCAGGATACGCAGTATTTT. Its translation: CASSITGREGQDTQYF. This chain links TRBV28 with TRBJ2-3, with 9 bases that match TRBD2. Germline V gene lookup returns CDR1 MDHEN and CDR2 SYDVKM. The V and J ends lost 5 bases and 6 bases, in that order; junction bases with no gene match: 12. The CDR3 has 16 amino acids.

The chain joins TRBV9 to TRBJ2-3; 15 bases map to TRBD2. In germline, CDR1 is SGDLS, CDR2 YYNGEE. V trimming: 2 bases; J trimming: 6 bases; junction bases outside the gene matches: 10. The CDR3 runs 18 residues. The CDR3 sequence: CASSVGLAGGPGLDTQYF. In nucleotides, the CDR3 is TGTGCCAGCAGCGTGGGACTAGCGGGAGGCCCGGGATTGGATACGCAGTATTTT.

The rearrangement uses TRBV4-1 and TRBJ2-1; the match to TRBD2 covers 10 bases. The CDR3 consists of 15 residues. After removal of 1 base from V and 10 bases from J, the junction contained 7 bases not matched to a gene. CDR1 is MGHRA, CDR2 YSYEKL, per germline. CDR3 protein: CASSQGLAGVGEQFF. In nucleotides, the CDR3 is TGCGCCAGCAGCCAAGGCCTAGCGGGAGTAGGGGAGCAGTTCTTC.

V and J are TRBV5-4 and TRBJ2-1, with TRBD2 matching 9 bases. With 4 bases clipped from V and 9 bases from J, the junction kept 11 bases outside the gene matches. CDR3 length equals 15 residues. The germline V gene encodes CDR1 SGHNT and CDR2 YYREEE (reference sequence). The CDR3 nucleotides are TGTGCCAGCAGCGTTAGCGGGAGCGGGGCGAGTGAGCAGTTCTTC. This gives the protein CASSVSGSGASEQFF.

The chain has TRBV6-1 and TRBJ2-1; possible D gene TRBD2, 6 bases. In germline, CDR1 is MNHNS, CDR2 SASEGT. The CDR3 has 15 amino acids. V lost 7 bases and J 1 base, leaving 14 bases between the germline ends. The CDR3 protein is CASITGVQSYNEQFF. The CDR3 nucleotides are TGTGCCAGCATCACGGGAGTGCAGTCCTACAATGAGCAGTTCTTC.

The V gene is TRBV10-3, the J gene TRBJ1-1; tentative D call: TRBD1 (5 bases). Germline V CDR1 and CDR2: ENHRY, SYGVKD. The V and J ends lost 5 bases and 1 base respectively, with 20 bases between them. CDR3 size: 17 residues. CDR3 loop: CAISPGELLRTNTEAFF. The CDR3 DNA is TGTGCCATCAGTCCGGGGGAACTTCTAAGAACGAACACTGAAGCTTTCTTT.